Presented here are 15 T cell receptor beta chains from one specimen sequenced in a study of T cell repertoires in cytomegalovirus infection (dated by TCRdb to about 2019). TCRdb shows the sequencer as Illumina HiSeq 1500. Starting from the raw public reads, TCRdb applied fastp trimming at Q25, assembled clones with MiXCR and retained in-frame beta chains. Entries that share a CDR3 protein sequence are merged under the most common genes and DNA. In this sample the table shows more than 90,000 distinct CDR3 sequences, roughly 9.1% of which occur a single time. The ten largest account for roughly 29% of the sample. Their antigen targets remain unknown. Sequencing was performed on PBMCs, sequenced either directly or after in vitro stimulation (not recorded which). These receptor sequences come from a human donor in good health (CMV status not recorded). Some clones in this sample may be carry-over from other donors' samples.

This clonotype was seen more than once but under ten times. The chain links TRBV6-1 to TRBJ1-3, with D maybe TRBD1 (5 bases). The CDR3 extends over 14 amino acids. Trimming removed 6 bases from V and 2 bases from J, with 11 bases in between. The germline V gene encodes CDR1 MNHNS and CDR2 SASEGT. This chain's CDR3 is CASRRRGAGNTIYF. In DNA, the CDR3 is TGTGCCAGCAGACGGCGGGGCGCTGGAAACACCATATATTTT.

The rearrangement uses TRBV7-2 and TRBJ2-5, with 8 nucleotides matching TRBD1. V dropped 3 bases and J dropped 6; count of bases not matched to a gene: 9. The CDR3 loop spans 15 amino acids. Germline CDR1 SGHTA, CDR2 FQGNSA. The CDR3 loop reads CASSFRAGGAKTQYF. As DNA, the CDR3 is TGTGCCAGCAGCTTCCGGGCAGGGGGCGCGAAGACCCAGTACTTC. Using reference TRBV7-2 and TRBJ2-5 for the parts outside the CDR3, the full variable domain is GAGVSQSPSNKVTEKGKDVELRCDPISGHTALYWYRQSLGQGLEFLIYFQGNSAPDKSGLPSDRFSAERTGGSVSTLTIQRTQQEDSAVYLCASSFRAGGAKTQYFGPGTRLLVL.

The chain links TRBV12-5 to TRBJ1-2, with 9 nucleotides matching TRBD1. V was pared by 3 bases and J by 8 bases, with 4 bases of the junction left unmatched. The germline V gene encodes CDR1 LGHNT and CDR2 FRNRAP. This CDR3 has 13 amino acids. CDR3 in amino acids: CASGFGTGLGYTF. In nucleotides, the CDR3 is TGTGCTAGTGGTTTCGGGACAGGGCTCGGCTACACCTTC.

This clonotype was picked up a small number of times. The chain recombines TRBV5-5 with TRBJ2-7; perhaps D is TRBD1 or TRBD2 (5 bases each). The V and J ends lost 4 bases and 2 bases respectively, with 13 bases between them. Germline assignment: CDR1 SGHKS and CDR2 YYEKEE (reference sequence). The CDR3 has 14 amino acids. The CDR3 sequence: CASSLQVGAYEQYV. Here the CDR3 DNA reads TGTGCCAGCAGCCTGCAAGTGGGGGCCTACGAGCAGTACGTC.

This clonotype was seen many times. The chain carries TRBV4-1 and TRBJ1-1; D is unresolved. The CDR3 extends over 15 amino acids. Looked up from germline, CDR1 is MGHRA and CDR2 is YSYEKL. V was shortened by 0 bases and J by 1 base, with 9 bases between the two germline ends. DNA for the CDR3: TGCGCCAGCAGCCAAGAAAGAAGCGGGAACACTGAAGCTTTCTTT. Protein sequence: CASSQERSGNTEAFF.

This clonotype was counted between two and nine times. The gene calls are TRBV28 and TRBJ2-4; tentatively, D is TRBD1 or TRBD2 (5 bases each). CDR1 MDHEN and CDR2 SYDVKM come from the germline V gene. Deletions cut 6 bases from V and 4 bases from J, with 13 bases between. CDR3 length: 14 residues. This CDR3 reads CASRRRGEKNIQYF. CDR3 coding DNA: TGTGCCAGCAGAAGAAGGGGAGAGAAAAACATTCAGTACTTC.

The chain links TRBV18 to TRBJ1-1; D not certain. This CDR3 region has 13 residues. Germline V lookup: CDR1 KGHSH, CDR2 LQKENI. Trimming took 3 bases from V and 2 from J, leaving 7 bases between them. The CDR3 is CASSPEGNTEAFF. CDR3 nucleotide sequence: TGTGCCAGCTCACCCGAGGGTAACACTGAAGCTTTCTTT.

The V call is TRBV9, the J call TRBJ2-3, with a possible D match to TRBD2 (5 bases). Germline-derived CDR1 and CDR2 are SGDLS and YYNGEE. The V end was cut by 4 bases, the J end by 1 base, with 16 bases between. The CDR3 loop spans 16 amino acids. This CDR3 is CASSPWGDVGTDTQYF. The CDR3 coding sequence is TGTGCCAGCAGCCCCTGGGGAGACGTCGGCACAGATACGCAGTATTTT.

The V and J genes are TRBV5-4 and TRBJ1-4; the match to TRBD1 covers 8 bases. V lost 2 bases, J lost 3 bases, and 6 bases stayed unmatched. CDR1 is SGHNT, CDR2 YYREEE, per germline (reference sequence). CDR3 length: 16 residues. CDR3 loop: CASSFTGGGSNEKLFF. The DNA for the CDR3 is TGTGCCAGCAGCTTTACAGGGGGAGGATCTAATGAAAAACTGTTTTTT.

There are many counts of this clonotype. The rearrangement joins TRBV4-3 to TRBJ1-5, with D unresolved. V gave up 1 base and J gave up 6 bases, with 7 bases separating them. The CDR3 extends over 13 amino acids. Germline values: CDR1 LGHNA, CDR2 YSLEER. CDR3 DNA sequence: TGCGCCAGCAGCCAAGTTGTAACTCAGCCCCAGCATTTT. Translating it yields CASSQVVTQPQHF.

This clonotype has a handful of counts. The chain is built from TRBV3-1 and TRBJ2-2; 7 bases line up with TRBD2. The CDR3 extends over 16 amino acids. Per the germline V gene, CDR1 is LGHDT and CDR2 is YNNKEL (reference sequence). Trimming removed 0 bases from V and 3 bases from J; junction bases left unmatched: 4. The CDR3: CASSQEDLADTGELFF. DNA of the CDR3: TGTGCCAGCAGCCAAGAGGATCTAGCGGACACCGGGGAGCTGTTTTTT.

This clonotype showed up many times. The chain joins TRBV7-2 to TRBJ1-5, with 10 positions matching TRBD1. Germline V gene data show CDR1 as SGHTA and CDR2 as FQGNSA. The CDR3 runs 18 residues. V shed 4 bases, J shed 5 bases, and the junction held 14 bases outside the gene matches. The CDR3 DNA is TGTGCCAGCAGCTCGCACCGGGACAGGGGCCGGCTAGATCAGCCCCAGCATTTT. Amino acids: CASSSHRDRGRLDQPQHF.

At least ten counts were recorded for this clonotype. The genes are TRBV27 and TRBJ2-7, with a possible D match to TRBD2 (6 bases). Looked up from germline, CDR1 is MNHEY and CDR2 is SMNVEV (reference sequence). The CDR3 is 15 residues long. Trimming removed 5 bases from V and 2 bases from J, with 16 bases in between. The CDR3 loop is CASSGWGEPAYEQYF. DNA for the CDR3: TGTGCCAGCAGTGGATGGGGGGAACCTGCCTACGAGCAGTACTTC.

This clonotype was recorded many times. The chain has TRBV7-9 and TRBJ2-3; 11 nucleotides align to TRBD2. This CDR3 contains 17 residues. V was clipped by 5 bases and J by 4 bases; unmatched bases: 11. Germline lookup yields CDR1 SEHNR and CDR2 FQNEAQ (reference sequence). The CDR3 loop is CASSDSGRAVGADTQYF. The CDR3, as DNA: TGTGCCAGCAGCGATAGCGGGAGGGCCGTTGGGGCAGATACGCAGTATTTT.

This chain links TRBV24-1 with TRBJ2-1, with a weak D call TRBD2 (5 bases). The V gene's germline CDR1 is KGHDR and CDR2 SFDVKD. V shed 3 bases and J shed 4 bases, with 15 bases lying between them. This CDR3 has 16 amino acids. The CDR3 coding sequence is TGTGCCACCAGTGATGAGGGTGCGTCCGCATACAATGAGCAGTTCTTC. Encoded protein: CATSDEGASAYNEQFF.